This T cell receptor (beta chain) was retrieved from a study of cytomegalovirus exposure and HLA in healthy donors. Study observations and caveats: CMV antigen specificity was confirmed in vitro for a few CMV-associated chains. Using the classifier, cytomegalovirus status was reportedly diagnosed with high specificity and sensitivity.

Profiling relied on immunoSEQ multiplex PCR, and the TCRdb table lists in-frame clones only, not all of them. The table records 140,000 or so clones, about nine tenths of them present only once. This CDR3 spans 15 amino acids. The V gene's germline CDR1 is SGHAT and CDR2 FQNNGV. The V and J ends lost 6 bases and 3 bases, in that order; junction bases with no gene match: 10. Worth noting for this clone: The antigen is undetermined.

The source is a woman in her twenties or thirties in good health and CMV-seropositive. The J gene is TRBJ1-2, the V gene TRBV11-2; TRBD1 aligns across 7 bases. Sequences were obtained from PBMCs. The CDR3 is CASSRQGEGDYGYTF. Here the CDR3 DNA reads TGTGCCAGCAGTAGACAGGGAGAGGGGGACTATGGCTACACCTTC.